This T cell receptor (beta chain) is drawn from a study of blood T cells in healthy people across ages. As for the study in general: Template switching retrieved approximately one barcoded beta molecule for each two T cells.

Then a second PCR, running about 6 to 12 cycles, was carried out with a sample-barcoded 5' primer and a J-beta primer mix. Every cDNA molecule bore a tag from a template-switch adaptor containing 12 random nucleotides. MiXCR was run by TCRdb on the 5' RACE reads, yielding one entry per CDR3 protein. The table has around 670,000 distinct CDR3 sequences, about 28% seen once; the top ten hold around a sixth. Overall study results and limits: Measured against age, TCR beta diversity per million T cells decreased in a roughly linear manner. Long-lived donors carried more naive CD4+ cells and greater diversity than aged donors.

The CDR3 is made up of 14 amino acids. The ends lost 4 bases at V and 0 bases at J; junction bases unmatched: 3. CDR1 is MGHDK and CDR2 is SYGVNS in the germline V gene. About this clonotype itself: What it binds is not known.

Sequencing was carried out using blood. The chain has TRBV25-1 and TRBJ2-7, with 7 bases aligning to TRBD2. The TCR originated in an elderly woman in good health. The DNA of the CDR3 is TGTGCCAGCAGTGGCAGGGAGGGCTCCTACGAGCAGTACTTC. Amino acid sequence: CASSGREGSYEQYF.